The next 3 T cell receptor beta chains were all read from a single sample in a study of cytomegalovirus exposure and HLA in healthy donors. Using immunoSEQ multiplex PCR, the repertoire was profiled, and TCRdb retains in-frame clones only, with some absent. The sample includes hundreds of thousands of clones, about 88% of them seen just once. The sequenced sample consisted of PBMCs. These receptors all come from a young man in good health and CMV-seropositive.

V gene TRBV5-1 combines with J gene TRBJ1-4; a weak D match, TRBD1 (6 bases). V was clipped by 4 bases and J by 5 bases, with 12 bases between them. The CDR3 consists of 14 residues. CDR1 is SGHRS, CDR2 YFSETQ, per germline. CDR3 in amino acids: CASSPGTNNEKLFF. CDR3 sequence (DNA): TGCGCCAGCAGCCCTGGGACAAACAATGAAAAACTGTTTTTT.

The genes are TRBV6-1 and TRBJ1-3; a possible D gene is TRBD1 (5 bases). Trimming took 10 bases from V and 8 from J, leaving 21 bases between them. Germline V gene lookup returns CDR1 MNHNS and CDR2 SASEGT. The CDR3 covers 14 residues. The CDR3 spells CATFQGRPGYTIYF. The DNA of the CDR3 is TGTGCCACGTTCCAGGGACGGCCCGGCTACACCATATATTTT.

CDR3 sequence: CASSLYGTVDSGANVLTF. CDR3 nucleotide sequence: TGTGCCAGCAGCTTGTACGGGACAGTCGACTCTGGGGCCAACGTCCTGACTTTC. The chain employs TRBV5-6 and TRBJ2-6, with 7 nucleotides matching TRBD1. The CDR3 consists of 18 residues. The germline gives CDR1 SGHDT, CDR2 YYEEEE. V gave up 1 base and J gave up 0 bases; unmatched junction bases: 7.